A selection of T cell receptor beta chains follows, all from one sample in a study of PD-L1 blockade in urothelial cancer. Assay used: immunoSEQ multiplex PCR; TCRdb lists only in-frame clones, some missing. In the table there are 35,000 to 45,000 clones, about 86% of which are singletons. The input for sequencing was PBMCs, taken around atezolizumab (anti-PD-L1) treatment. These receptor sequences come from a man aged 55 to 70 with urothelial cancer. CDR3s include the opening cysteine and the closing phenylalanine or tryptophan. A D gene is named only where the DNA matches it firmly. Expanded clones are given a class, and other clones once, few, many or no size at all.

DNA: TGTGCCAGCAGCAGGACAGCCGATAACTATGGCTACACCTTC
CDR3: CASSRTADNYGYTF
D: -
size: once
V: TRBV6-5
J: TRBJ1-2

DNA: TGTGCCAGCAATACATGGGGCCCCTTGAACAATCAGCCCCAGCATTTT
CDR3: CASNTWGPLNNQPQHF
D: -
size: -
V: TRBV6-6
J: TRBJ1-5

DNA: TGTGCCAGCAGCCACCTTCCGGGACAGGGTATTGACGAGCAGTACTTC
CDR3: CASSHLPGQGIDEQYF
D: TRBD1
size: -
V: TRBV14
J: TRBJ2-7

DNA: TGCGCCAGCAGCTTGGAAGGCAGGCAAGAGACCCAGTACTTC
CDR3: CASSLEGRQETQYF
D: -
size: once
V: TRBV5-1
J: TRBJ2-5

DNA: TGTGCCAGCAGCGTAGCTTTCTCAGGGCCGGCTGAAGCTTTCTTT
CDR3: CASSVAFSGPAEAFF
D: -
size: -
V: TRBV9
J: TRBJ1-1

DNA: TGTGCCAGCAGCCAAGATCAGGGGCGGTCAACTAATGAAAAACTGTTTTTT
CDR3: CASSQDQGRSTNEKLFF
D: -
size: -
V: TRBV4-2
J: TRBJ1-4

DNA: TGTGCCAGCAGTTACGACCGCGGAAGCTCCTACAATGAGCAGTTCTTC
CDR3: CASSYDRGSSYNEQFF
D: -
size: -
V: TRBV6-6
J: TRBJ2-1

DNA: TGCGCCAGCAGCCAGGGAGCGGGAACAGATACGCAGTATTTT
CDR3: CASSQGAGTDTQYF
D: TRBD2
size: -
V: TRBV4-1
J: TRBJ2-3

DNA: TGCGCCAGCAGTGGGGGGGCTAGCACAGATACGCAGTATTTT
CDR3: CASSGGASTDTQYF
D: -
size: once
V: TRBV5-1
J: TRBJ2-3

DNA: TGTGCCAGCAGTTTATCCATCGACAGGGGGCAACTACTCTACGAGCAGTACTTC
CDR3: CASSLSIDRGQLLYEQYF
D: TRBD1
size: few
V: TRBV28
J: TRBJ2-7

DNA: TGCGCCAGCAGTCCCCCCTTTTGGGGGGGGCGGCGTAATGAGACCCAGTACTTC
CDR3: CASSPPFWGGRRNETQYF
D: -
size: -
V: TRBV23-1
J: TRBJ2-5

DNA: TGTGCCAGCAGTGCATCCGGGACAGGGGATGAGCAGTTCTTC
CDR3: CASSASGTGDEQFF
D: TRBD1
size: once
V: TRBV6-1
J: TRBJ2-1

DNA: TGCGCCAGCAGCCCCACAGCTGGGGCCAACGTCCTGACTTTC
CDR3: CASSPTAGANVLTF
D: -
size: -
V: TRBV5-1
J: TRBJ2-6

DNA: TGCGCCAGCAGTATCACTAGCGGCGTCTCAGATACGCAGTATTTT
CDR3: CASSITSGVSDTQYF
D: TRBD2
size: -
V: TRBV5-1
J: TRBJ2-3

DNA: TGTGCCAGCAGTGAAGCGCCAGGTTTCAGGGAGCTGTTTTTT
CDR3: CASSEAPGFRELFF
D: -
size: once
V: TRBV6-1
J: TRBJ2-2

DNA: TGTGCCAGCAGTCGACAGGGAGCCAACGTCCTGACTTTC
CDR3: CASSRQGANVLTF
D: TRBD1
size: -
V: TRBV28
J: TRBJ2-6

DNA: TGTGCCAGCTTACTGGTTGACAGGCTTTACGAGCAGTACTTC
CDR3: CASLLVDRLYEQYF
D: -
size: -
V: TRBV6-1
J: TRBJ2-7

DNA: TGTGCCAGCACTGAAGACACCTCAACTAATGAAAAACTGTTTTTT
CDR3: CASTEDTSTNEKLFF
D: -
size: medium-sized
V: TRBV2
J: TRBJ1-4

DNA: TGCGCCAGCAGTGAGACTAGCACGAGCTCCTACGAGCAGTACTTC
CDR3: CASSETSTSSYEQYF
D: -
size: medium-sized
V: TRBV10-2
J: TRBJ2-7

DNA: TGTGCCAGTAGAGAGGTCATTTTTAGCAATCAGCCCCAGCATTTT
CDR3: CASREVIFSNQPQHF
D: -
size: -
V: TRBV6-1
J: TRBJ1-5

DNA: TGTGCCAGCAAAGTAGATCAGGGTGTCTATGGCTACACCTTC
CDR3: CASKVDQGVYGYTF
D: -
size: -
V: TRBV4-2
J: TRBJ1-2

DNA: TGTGCCACCAGCCGGGACAGACCACCCTCCTACGAGCAGTACTTC
CDR3: CATSRDRPPSYEQYF
D: TRBD1
size: -
V: TRBV15
J: TRBJ2-7

DNA: TGTGCCAGCAGCCAGACAGGGGTCACCGGGGAGCTGTTTTTT
CDR3: CASSQTGVTGELFF
D: TRBD1
size: -
V: TRBV4-2
J: TRBJ2-2

DNA: TGTGCCAGCAGCCCCCGCGGGGGGCTGGGTGGAAACATTCAGTACTTC
CDR3: CASSPRGGLGGNIQYF
D: TRBD2
size: once
V: TRBV6-4
J: TRBJ2-4

DNA: TGTGCCAGCAGCCCCCCGGAAGGGGGCTACGAGCAGTACTTC
CDR3: CASSPPEGGYEQYF
D: -
size: once
V: TRBV11-2
J: TRBJ2-7

DNA: TGCGCCAGCAGTGACTCGGAGCGGGGGTACTCCTACGAGCAGTACTTC
CDR3: CASSDSERGYSYEQYF
D: TRBD2
size: -
V: TRBV10-1
J: TRBJ2-7

DNA: TGTGCCAGCAGTTTATTTACTCAGGGGCTCCCAGAAGCTTTCTTT
CDR3: CASSLFTQGLPEAFF
D: -
size: -
V: TRBV28
J: TRBJ1-1

DNA: TGTGCCAGCAGCCAGGAGAGACCCGGCTCTGGAAACACCATATATTTT
CDR3: CASSQERPGSGNTIYF
D: -
size: -
V: TRBV4-2
J: TRBJ1-3

DNA: TGTGCCAGCATCTCCCGGGGAGCTAGCACAGATACGCAGTATTTT
CDR3: CASISRGASTDTQYF
D: -
size: -
V: TRBV6-1
J: TRBJ2-3

DNA: TGTGCCAGTAGAGGACAGTTGCCGGGCTACACCTTC
CDR3: CASRGQLPGYTF
D: -
size: -
V: TRBV19
J: TRBJ1-2

DNA: TGTGCCAGCAGGGGGACAGGGGAGGCATCACCCCTCCACTTT
CDR3: CASRGTGEASPLHF
D: TRBD1
size: few
V: TRBV25-1
J: TRBJ1-6